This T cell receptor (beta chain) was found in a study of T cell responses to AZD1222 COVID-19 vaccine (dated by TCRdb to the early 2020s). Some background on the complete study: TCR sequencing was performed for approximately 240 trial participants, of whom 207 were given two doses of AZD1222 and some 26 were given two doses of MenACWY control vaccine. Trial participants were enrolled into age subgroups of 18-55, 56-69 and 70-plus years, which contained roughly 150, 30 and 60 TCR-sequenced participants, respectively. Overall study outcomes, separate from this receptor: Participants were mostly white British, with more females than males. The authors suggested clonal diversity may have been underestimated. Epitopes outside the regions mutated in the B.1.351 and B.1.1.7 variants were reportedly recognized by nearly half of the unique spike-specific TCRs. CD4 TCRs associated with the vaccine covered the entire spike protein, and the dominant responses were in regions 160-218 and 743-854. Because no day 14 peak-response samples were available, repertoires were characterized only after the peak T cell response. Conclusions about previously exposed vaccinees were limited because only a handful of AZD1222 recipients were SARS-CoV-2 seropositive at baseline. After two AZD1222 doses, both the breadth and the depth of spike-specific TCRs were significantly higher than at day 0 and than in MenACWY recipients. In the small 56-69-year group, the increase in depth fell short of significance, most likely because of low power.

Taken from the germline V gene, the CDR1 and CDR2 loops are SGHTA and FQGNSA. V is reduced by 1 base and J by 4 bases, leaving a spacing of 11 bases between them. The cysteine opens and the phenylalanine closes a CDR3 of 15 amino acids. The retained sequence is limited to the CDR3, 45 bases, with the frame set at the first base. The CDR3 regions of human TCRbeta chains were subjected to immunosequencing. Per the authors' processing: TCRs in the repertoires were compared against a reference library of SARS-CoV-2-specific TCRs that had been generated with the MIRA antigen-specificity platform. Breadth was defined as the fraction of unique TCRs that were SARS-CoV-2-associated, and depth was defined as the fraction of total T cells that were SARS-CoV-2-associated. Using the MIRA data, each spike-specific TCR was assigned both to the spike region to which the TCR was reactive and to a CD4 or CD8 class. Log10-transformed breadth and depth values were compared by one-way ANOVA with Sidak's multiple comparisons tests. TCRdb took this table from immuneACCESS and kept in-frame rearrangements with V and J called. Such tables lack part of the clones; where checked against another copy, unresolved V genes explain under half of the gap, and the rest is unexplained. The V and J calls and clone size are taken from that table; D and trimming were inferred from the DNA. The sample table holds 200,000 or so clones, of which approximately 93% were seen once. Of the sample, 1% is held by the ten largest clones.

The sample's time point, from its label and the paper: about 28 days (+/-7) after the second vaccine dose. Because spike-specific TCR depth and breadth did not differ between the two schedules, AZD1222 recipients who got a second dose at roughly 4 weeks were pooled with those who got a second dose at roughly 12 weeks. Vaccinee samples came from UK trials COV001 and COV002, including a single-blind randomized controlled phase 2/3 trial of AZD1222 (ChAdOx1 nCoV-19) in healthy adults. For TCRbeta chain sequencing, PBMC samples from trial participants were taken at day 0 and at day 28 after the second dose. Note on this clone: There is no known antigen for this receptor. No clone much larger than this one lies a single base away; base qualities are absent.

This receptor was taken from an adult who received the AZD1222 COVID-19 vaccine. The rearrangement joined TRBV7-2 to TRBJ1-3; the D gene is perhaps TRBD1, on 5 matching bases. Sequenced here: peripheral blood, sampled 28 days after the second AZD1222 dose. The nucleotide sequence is TGTGCCAGCAGCTTAGAAGGGGTGAGGGGAAACACCATATATTTT. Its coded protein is CASSLEGVRGNTIYF.